This T cell receptor beta chain is drawn from a study of shared clonotypes between healthy human individuals. Some clones are missing from TCRdb's copy, which holds only in-frame ones; the method was immunoSEQ multiplex PCR. Among about 79,000 clones listed, 50% to 70% were seen once. The CDR3 consists of 16 residues. Germline values: CDR1 KGHSH, CDR2 LQKENI. Trimming shortened V by 0 bases and J by 0 bases, and 10 bases separated the two germline ends. The receptor's source is a man aged 25 to 40 in good health. Sequencing was done on a sample of memory CD8+ T cells sorted from blood. The sample's subset: CD45RO+ cells pooled with CCR7-negative TemRA cells. V is TRBV18 and J is TRBJ2-3; D not resolved. CDR3 bases: TGTGCCAGCTCACCACCGTCACAGATCAGCACAGATACGCAGTATTTT. It codes for CASSPPSQISTDTQYF.